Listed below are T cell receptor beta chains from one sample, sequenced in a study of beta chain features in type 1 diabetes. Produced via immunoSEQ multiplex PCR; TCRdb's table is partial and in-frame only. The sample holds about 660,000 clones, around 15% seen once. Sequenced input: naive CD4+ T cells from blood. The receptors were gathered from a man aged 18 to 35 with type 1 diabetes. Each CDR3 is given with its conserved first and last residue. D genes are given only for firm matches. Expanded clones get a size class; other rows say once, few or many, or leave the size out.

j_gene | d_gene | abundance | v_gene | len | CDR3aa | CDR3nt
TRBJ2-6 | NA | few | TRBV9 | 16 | CASSALVGPGANVLTF | TGTGCCAGCAGCGCCTTGGTGGGACCTGGGGCCAACGTCCTGACTTTC
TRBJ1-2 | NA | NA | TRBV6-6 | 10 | CATSGEGYTF | TGTGCCACCTCGGGGGAAGGCTACACCTTC
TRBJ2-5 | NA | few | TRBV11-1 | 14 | CASSSGTEKETQYF | TGTGCCAGCAGCTCCGGGACGGAGAAAGAGACCCAGTACTTC
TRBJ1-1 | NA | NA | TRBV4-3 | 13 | CASSSRGNTEAFF | TGCGCCAGCAGTTCCCGAGGGAACACTGAAGCTTTCTTT
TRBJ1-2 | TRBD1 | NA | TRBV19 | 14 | CASSDGQGPYGYTF | TGTGCCAGTAGCGACGGACAGGGACCCTATGGCTACACCTTC
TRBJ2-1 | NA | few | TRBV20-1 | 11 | CSAARFSEQFF | TGCAGTGCTGCCAGGTTCAGTGAGCAGTTCTTC
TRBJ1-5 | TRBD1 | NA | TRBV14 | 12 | CASSQHRGPQHF | TGTGCCAGCAGCCAGCACAGGGGCCCCCAGCATTTT
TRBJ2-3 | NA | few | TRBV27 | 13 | CASSQRGTDTQYF | TGTGCCAGCAGCCAACGGGGCACAGATACGCAGTATTTT
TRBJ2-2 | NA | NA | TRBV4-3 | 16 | CASSQDLEAGYGELFF | TGCGCCAGCAGCCAAGATTTGGAGGCCGGGTACGGGGAGCTGTTTTTT
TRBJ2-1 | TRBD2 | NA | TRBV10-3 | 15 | CAISQIAGEGAEQFF | TGTGCCATCAGTCAAATAGCGGGAGAGGGGGCTGAGCAGTTCTTC
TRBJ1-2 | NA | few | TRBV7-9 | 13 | CASSPNGGYGYTF | TGTGCCAGCAGCCCGAATGGGGGGTATGGCTACACCTTC
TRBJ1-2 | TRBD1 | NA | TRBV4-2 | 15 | CASSQDLTGSYGYTF | TGTGCCAGCAGCCAAGACTTGACAGGGAGCTATGGCTACACCTTC
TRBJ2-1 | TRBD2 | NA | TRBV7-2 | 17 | CASSKRGGRFSYNEQFF | TGTGCCAGCAGCAAACGGGGGGGCCGTTTCTCCTACAATGAGCAGTTCTTC
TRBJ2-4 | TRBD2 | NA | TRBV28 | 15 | CASSWSTSGGDIQYF | TGTGCCAGCAGTTGGTCGACTAGCGGGGGTGACATTCAGTACTTC
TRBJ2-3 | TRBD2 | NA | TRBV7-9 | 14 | CATRLAGVTDTQYF | TGTGCCACCCGACTAGCGGGAGTGACAGATACGCAGTATTTT
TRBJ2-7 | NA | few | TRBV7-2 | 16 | CASSLPRQAGGNEQYF | TGTGCCAGCAGCTTACCTCGTCAAGCTGGGGGCAACGAGCAGTACTTC